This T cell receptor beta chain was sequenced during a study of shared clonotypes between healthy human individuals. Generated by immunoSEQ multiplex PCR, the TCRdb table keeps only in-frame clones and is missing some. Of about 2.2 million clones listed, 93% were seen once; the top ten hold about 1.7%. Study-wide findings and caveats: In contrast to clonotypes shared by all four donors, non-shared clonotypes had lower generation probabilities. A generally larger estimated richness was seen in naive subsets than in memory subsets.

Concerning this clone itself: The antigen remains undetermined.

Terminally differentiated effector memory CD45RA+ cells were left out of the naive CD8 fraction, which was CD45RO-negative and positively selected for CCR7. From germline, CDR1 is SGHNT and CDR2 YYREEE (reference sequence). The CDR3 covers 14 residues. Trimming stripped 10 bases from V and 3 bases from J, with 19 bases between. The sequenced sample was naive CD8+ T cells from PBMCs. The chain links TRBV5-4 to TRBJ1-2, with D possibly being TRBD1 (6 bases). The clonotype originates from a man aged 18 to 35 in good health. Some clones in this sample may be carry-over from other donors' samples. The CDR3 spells CAGESRGVDYGYTF. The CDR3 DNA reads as TGTGCCGGAGAATCCAGGGGTGTTGACTATGGCTACACCTTC. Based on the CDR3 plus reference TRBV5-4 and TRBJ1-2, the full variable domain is ETGVTQSPTHLIKTRGQQVTLRCSSQSGHNTVSWYQQALGQGPQFIFQYYREEENGRGNFPPRFSGLQFPNYSSELNVNALELDDSALYLCAGESRGVDYGYTFGSGTRLTVV.